The 14 T cell receptor beta chains in this list originate from one sample, sequenced in a study of T cells in Graves' hyperthyroidism and ophthalmopathy. The investigators amplified TCR beta CDR3 regions from RNA transcripts. Researchers ran a first-round RT-PCR on the TCR CDR3 using the HTBI primer set. MiXCR was run by TCRdb on the multiplex PCR reads, yielding one entry per CDR3 protein. The profile shows approximately 720,000 distinct CDR3 sequences, 15% to 20% of them singletons. The sequenced material came from blood. All receptors come from a woman in her 50s with Graves' hyperthyroidism that later progressed to Graves' ophthalmopathy.

To note about this clonotype: A read error may be the cause here, since a much bigger clone is one base away. The CDR3 carries no conserved terminal phenylalanine or tryptophan, so it likely arises from a read error. The CDR3 region is CSATAVGGTEAFS. As DNA, the CDR3 is TGCAGTGCTACCGCCGTTGGTGGCACTGAAGCTTTCTCT. The chain is built from TRBV20-1 and TRBJ1-1; D call uncertain. This CDR3 is 13 amino acids long. V gave up 4 bases and J gave up 4 bases, with 13 bases separating them. Germline-derived CDR1 and CDR2 are DFQATT and SNEGSKA (reference sequence).

Here the CDR3 reads CASSLKVVGAGAEAFF. The CDR3 DNA sequence: TGTGCCAGCAGCTTGAAGGTAGTGGGGGCAGGGGCTGAAGCTTTCTTT. The chain uses TRBV5-6 and TRBJ1-1, with D tentatively TRBD1 (6 bases). The CDR3 is 16 amino acids. Germline loops: CDR1 SGHDT, CDR2 YYEEEE. Trimming took off 1 base at V and 6 bases at J, with 19 bases between the two ends. Combining the CDR3 with reference TRBV5-6 and TRBJ1-1 gives the whole variable domain DAGVTQSPTHLIKTRGQQVTLRCSPKSGHDTVSWYQQALGQGPQFIFQYYEEEERQRGNFPDRFSGHQFPNYSSELNVNALLLGDSALYLCASSLKVVGAGAEAFFGQGTRLTVV.

Only a few counts were recorded for this clonotype. V is TRBV11-3 and J is TRBJ2-3; the match to TRBD2 covers 9 bases. The CDR3 is 14 residues long. With V trimmed by 6 bases and J by 7 bases, 8 bases remained unmatched. CDR1 is SGHNT, CDR2 YENEEA, per germline. The chain's CDR3 is CASSPGGGEYTQYF. As DNA, the CDR3 is TGTGCCAGCAGTCCCGGCGGGGGGGAGTATACGCAGTATTTT.

V usage is TRBV6-1 and J usage is TRBJ1-2; unclear D gene. The V and J ends lost 4 bases and 5 bases respectively, with 11 bases between them. This CDR3 is 13 amino acids long. The germline V gene has CDR1 MNHNS and CDR2 SASEGT. CDR3 amino acids: CASSVSSAYGYTF. CDR3 bases: TGTGCCAGCAGTGTATCTAGCGCTTATGGCTACACCTTC.

This clonotype was seen only a few times. The gene calls are TRBV29-1 and TRBJ1-2, with TRBD1 as a possible D gene (5 bases). In germline, CDR1 is SQVTM, CDR2 ANQGSEA. V was clipped by 1 base and J by 2 bases, with 14 bases between them. This CDR3 is built from 15 residues. CDR3 region: CSVEGAGSYNYGYTF. The CDR3 region has the DNA TGCAGCGTTGAAGGGGCAGGGTCCTACAACTATGGCTACACCTTC.

J is TRBJ2-1 and V is TRBV14; D may be TRBD2 (6 bases). The CDR3 covers 14 residues. The germline gives CDR1 SGHDN, CDR2 FVKESK. The germline V and J ends were trimmed by 2 bases and 7 bases, with 12 bases remaining between them. CDR3: CASSQLTSINEQFF. The CDR3 DNA sequence: TGTGCCAGCAGCCAACTGACTAGTATAAATGAGCAGTTCTTC.

This clonotype has more than one count but fewer than ten. V usage is TRBV20-1 and J usage is TRBJ2-3; D remains ambiguous. Germline V lookup: CDR1 DFQATT, CDR2 SNEGSKA (reference sequence). V lost 1 base and J 2 bases, leaving 4 bases between the germline ends. The CDR3 contains 12 residues. DNA of the CDR3: TGCAGTGCTAGAGTTAACACAGATACGCAGTATTTT. Amino acids: CSARVNTDTQYF.

This rearrangement joins TRBV6-1 to TRBJ1-6; weak D call: TRBD1 (5 bases). V dropped 5 bases and J dropped 9 bases, with 17 bases sitting between them. Germline assignment: CDR1 MNHNS and CDR2 SASEGT. The CDR3 spans 15 residues. CDR3 sequence reads: CASSYVGDSGSPLHF. Here the CDR3 DNA reads TGTGCCAGCAGTTATGTGGGGGATTCGGGTTCACCCCTCCACTTT.

The chain carries TRBV6-2 or TRBV6-3 and TRBJ2-1; TRBD2 aligns across 13 bases. The CDR3 sequence is 18 residues long. Per germline, CDR1 MNHEY and CDR2 SVGEGT. Trimming at V came to 0 bases and at J to 7 bases, leaving 9 bases not matched to a gene. The DNA for the CDR3 is TGTGCCAGCAGTTACTCGTTTGCGACTAGCGGGGGGAAAAATGAGCAGTTCTTC. Protein sequence: CASSYSFATSGGKNEQFF.

Ten or more counts support this clonotype. The rearrangement links TRBV12-3 or TRBV12-4 to TRBJ2-2; D not certain. Deletions cut 5 bases from V and 7 bases from J, with 20 bases between. This CDR3 region has 16 residues. CDR3 region: CASSPPGRLIHGELFF. CDR3 bases: TGTGCCAGCAGTCCTCCTGGGCGGCTGATCCACGGGGAGCTGTTTTTT.

This clonotype was detected a few times. The chain employs TRBV7-3 and TRBJ2-6, with TRBD1 matching 7 bases. This CDR3 region has 19 residues. CDR1 is SGHTA and CDR2 is FQGTGA in the germline V gene. V lost 2 bases and J lost 0; bases outside the gene matches: 10. CDR3 region: CASSLDTGQLSSGANVLTF. The CDR3 DNA follows: TGTGCCAGCAGCTTAGATACGGGACAGTTAAGCTCTGGGGCCAACGTCCTGACTTTC.

The V and J genes are TRBV20-1 and TRBJ1-1; D is unclear. With 0 bases removed from V and 5 bases from J, the gap between germline ends came to 13 bases. This CDR3 is built from 14 residues. CDR1 and CDR2 (germline): DFQATT, SNEGSKA (reference sequence). CDR3 loop: CSARDRVGRTEAFF. CDR3 nucleotide sequence: TGCAGTGCTAGAGATAGGGTAGGTCGGACTGAAGCTTTCTTT.

This chain joins TRBV7-9 and TRBJ2-1, with 7 bases matching TRBD1. The CDR3 contains 15 residues. V trimming: 8 bases; J trimming: 8 bases; junction bases outside the gene matches: 15. From germline, CDR1 is SEHNR and CDR2 FQNEAQ (reference sequence). DNA of the CDR3: TGTGCCAGCCCCCCCAAGAGGGGGCCGGAGGATGAGCAGTTCTTC. This codes for CASPPKRGPEDEQFF.

This clonotype has more than one count but fewer than ten. The chain couples TRBV7-2 to TRBJ2-3, with 8 nucleotides matching TRBD2. The germline V gene encodes CDR1 SGHTA and CDR2 FQGNSA. With 2 bases clipped from V and 1 base from J, the junction kept 2 bases outside the gene matches. The CDR3 extends over 15 amino acids. In DNA form, the CDR3 reads TGTGCCAGCAGCTTACAAGCGGGGGGCACAGATACGCAGTATTTT. It yields the protein CASSLQAGGTDTQYF.